What follows describes a single TCR beta chain. Its antigen remains unidentified. The PCR used 60 V beta and 13 J beta primers. Method: immunoSEQ multiplex PCR; TCRdb's copy keeps in-frame clones and lacks some. Of more than 100,000 clones listed, approximately 80% are singletons. This entry comes from a study of glioma-infiltrating T cells after dendritic cell vaccination. Study-wide background: Glioblastoma patients came from Phase I and II dendritic cell vaccination trials. Points from the study as a whole: Few patients contributed both blood and tumor specimens. Longer survival after dendritic cell vaccination followed higher pretreatment TIL content.

The germline V and J ends were trimmed by 5 bases and 4 bases, with 17 bases remaining between them. The length of the CDR3 is 15 residues. Germline V gene lookup returns CDR1 SGHNT and CDR2 YENEEA. The sequencing here drew on blood, taken before dendritic cell vaccination. The V and J genes are TRBV11-3 and TRBJ1-2; the D gene is possibly TRBD1 (5 bases). The TCR comes from a human donor with glioblastoma. The CDR3 is CASSQTLGGGYGYTF. DNA of the CDR3: TGTGCCAGCAGCCAGACCTTGGGGGGAGGCTATGGCTACACCTTC.